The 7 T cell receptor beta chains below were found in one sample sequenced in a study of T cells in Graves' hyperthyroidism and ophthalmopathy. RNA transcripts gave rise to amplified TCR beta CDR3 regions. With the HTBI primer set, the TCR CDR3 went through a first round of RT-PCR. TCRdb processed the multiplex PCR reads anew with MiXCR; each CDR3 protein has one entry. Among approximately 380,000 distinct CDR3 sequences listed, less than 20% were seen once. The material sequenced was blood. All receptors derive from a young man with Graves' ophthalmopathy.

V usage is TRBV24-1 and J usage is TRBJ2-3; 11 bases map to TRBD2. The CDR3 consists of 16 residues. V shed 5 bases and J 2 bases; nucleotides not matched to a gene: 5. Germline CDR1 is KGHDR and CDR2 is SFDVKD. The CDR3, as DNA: TGTGCCACCAGTGCCCCGGGACTAGCGGACACAGATACGCAGTATTTT. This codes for CATSAPGLADTDTQYF.

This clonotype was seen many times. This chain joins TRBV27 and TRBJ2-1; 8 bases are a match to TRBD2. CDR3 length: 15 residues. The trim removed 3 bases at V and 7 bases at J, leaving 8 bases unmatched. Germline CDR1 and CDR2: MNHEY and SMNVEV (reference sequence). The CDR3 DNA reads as TGTGCCAGCAGTTTTACCGGGGGGGCGGGTAATGAGCAGTTCTTC. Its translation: CASSFTGGAGNEQFF.

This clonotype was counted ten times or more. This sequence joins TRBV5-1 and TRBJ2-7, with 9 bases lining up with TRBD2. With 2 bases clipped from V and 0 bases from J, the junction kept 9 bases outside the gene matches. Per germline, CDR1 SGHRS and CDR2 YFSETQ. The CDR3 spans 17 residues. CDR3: CASSFARTSELSYEQYF. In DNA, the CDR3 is TGCGCCAGCAGCTTCGCCCGGACTAGCGAACTCTCCTACGAGCAGTACTTC.

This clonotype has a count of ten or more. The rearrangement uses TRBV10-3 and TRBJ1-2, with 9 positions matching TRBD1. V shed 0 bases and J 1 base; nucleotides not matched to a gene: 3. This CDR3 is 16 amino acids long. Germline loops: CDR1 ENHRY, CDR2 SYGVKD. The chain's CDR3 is CAISESLTGGNYGYTF. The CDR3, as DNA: TGTGCCATCAGTGAGTCGCTGACAGGGGGTAACTATGGCTACACCTTC.

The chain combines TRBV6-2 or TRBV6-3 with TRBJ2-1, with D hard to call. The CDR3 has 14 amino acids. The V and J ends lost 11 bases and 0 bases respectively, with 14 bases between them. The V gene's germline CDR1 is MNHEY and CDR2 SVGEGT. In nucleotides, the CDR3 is TGTGCCTCCCAGAGAGCGAACTCCTACAATGAGCAGTTCTTC. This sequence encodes CASQRANSYNEQFF.

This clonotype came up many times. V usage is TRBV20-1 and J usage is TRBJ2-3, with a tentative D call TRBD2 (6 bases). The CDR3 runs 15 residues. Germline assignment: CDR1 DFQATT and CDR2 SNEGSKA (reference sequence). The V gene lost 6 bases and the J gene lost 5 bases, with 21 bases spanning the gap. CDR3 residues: CSAGWWVGRIDTQYF. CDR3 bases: TGCAGTGCCGGATGGTGGGTAGGGAGGATAGATACGCAGTATTTT.

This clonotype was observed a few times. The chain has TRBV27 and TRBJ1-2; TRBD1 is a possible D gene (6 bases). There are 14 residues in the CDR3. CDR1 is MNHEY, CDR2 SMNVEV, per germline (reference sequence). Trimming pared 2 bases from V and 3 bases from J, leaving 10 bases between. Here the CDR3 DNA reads TGTGCCAGCAGTTTACGGGGGCAGGACTATGGCTACACCTTC. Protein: CASSLRGQDYGYTF.